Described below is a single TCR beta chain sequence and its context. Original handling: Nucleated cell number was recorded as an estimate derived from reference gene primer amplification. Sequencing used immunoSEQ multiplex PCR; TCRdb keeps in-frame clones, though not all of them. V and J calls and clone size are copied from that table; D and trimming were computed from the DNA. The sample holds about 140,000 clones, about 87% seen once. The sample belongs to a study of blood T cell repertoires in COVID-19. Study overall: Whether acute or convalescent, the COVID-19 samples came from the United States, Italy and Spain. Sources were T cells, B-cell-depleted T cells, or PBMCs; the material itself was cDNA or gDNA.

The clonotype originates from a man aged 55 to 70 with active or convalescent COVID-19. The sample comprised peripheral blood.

CDR3 in amino acids: CASSLPGTKIYEQYF. The DNA of the CDR3 is TGTGCCAGCAGTTTACCCGGGACTAAAATTTACGAGCAGTACTTC. The J gene is TRBJ2-7, the V gene TRBV28; TRBD2 agrees at 7 bases. V shed 2 bases and J 4 bases; nucleotides not matched to a gene: 8. Germline V gives CDR1 MDHEN, CDR2 SYDVKM. CDR3 size: 15 residues.